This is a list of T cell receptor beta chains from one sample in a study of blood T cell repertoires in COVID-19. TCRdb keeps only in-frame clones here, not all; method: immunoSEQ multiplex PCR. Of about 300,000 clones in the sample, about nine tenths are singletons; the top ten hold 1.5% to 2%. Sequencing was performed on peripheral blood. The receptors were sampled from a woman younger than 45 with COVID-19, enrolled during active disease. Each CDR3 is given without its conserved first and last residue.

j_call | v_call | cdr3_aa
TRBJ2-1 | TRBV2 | ASSEDGRGARNEQF
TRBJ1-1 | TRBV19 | ASSAQDRAGTEAF
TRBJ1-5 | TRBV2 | ASRLRQASNQPQH
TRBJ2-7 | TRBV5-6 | ASSLAGTGSSYEQY
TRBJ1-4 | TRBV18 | ASSLIGQGATNEKLF
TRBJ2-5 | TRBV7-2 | ASSPREKQETQY
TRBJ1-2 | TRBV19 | ASSLTSTGNYGYT
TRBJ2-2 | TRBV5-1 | ASSHLLSGGTGELF
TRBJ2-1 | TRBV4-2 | ASSQEAGVSYNEQF
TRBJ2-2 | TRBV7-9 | ASSLSGGGNTGELF
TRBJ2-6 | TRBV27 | ASSLVASGANVLT
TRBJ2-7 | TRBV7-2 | ASSWASGGNYEQY
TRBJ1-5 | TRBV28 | ASTPARSNQPQH
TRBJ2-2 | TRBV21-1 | ASSNPVGGQGGTGELF
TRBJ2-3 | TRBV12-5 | ASGLVSRDRVPLPDTQY
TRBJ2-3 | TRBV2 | ASSGVAGGLDTQY
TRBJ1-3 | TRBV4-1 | ASSRGRGSGNTIY
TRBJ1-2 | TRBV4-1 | ASSPFLGRDYGYT
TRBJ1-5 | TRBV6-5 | ASRLQGARQPQH
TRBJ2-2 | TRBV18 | ASSPGTRNTGELF
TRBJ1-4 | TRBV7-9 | ASSLDLDILF
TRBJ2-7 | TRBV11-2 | ASSLGFFAGTEQY
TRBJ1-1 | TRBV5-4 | ASSLDHSEAF
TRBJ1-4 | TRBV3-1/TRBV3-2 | ASSHSATGMEKLF
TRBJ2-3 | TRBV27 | ASSLDPAGPTDTQY
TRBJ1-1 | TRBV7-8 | ASSLEAAGNTEAF
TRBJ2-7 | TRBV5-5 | ASSYRQGSEQY
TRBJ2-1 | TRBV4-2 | ASSSGGADNEQF
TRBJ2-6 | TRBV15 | ATSAGGPSGANVLT
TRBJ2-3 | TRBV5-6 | ASSLPERSTDTQY
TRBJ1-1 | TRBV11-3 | ASAQTELEAF
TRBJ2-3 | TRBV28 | ASRVTGSWLQY
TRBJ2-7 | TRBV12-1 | ASSPWTGNTYEQY
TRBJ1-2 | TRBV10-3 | AISGQGSDLDGYT
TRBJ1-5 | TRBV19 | ASRGQPNQPQH
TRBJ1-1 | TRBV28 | ASTPRRENTEAF
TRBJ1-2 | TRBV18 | ASSPGRQGANYGYT
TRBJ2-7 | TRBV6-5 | ASSYKRGVYEQY
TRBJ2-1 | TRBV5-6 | ASSLRGAFHEQF
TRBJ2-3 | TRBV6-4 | ASSDAGTSTDTQY
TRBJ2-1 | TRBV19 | ASSRFLGRLGEQF
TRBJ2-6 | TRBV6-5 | ASTTTGANVLT
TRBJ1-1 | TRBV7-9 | ASSLSGQDTEAF
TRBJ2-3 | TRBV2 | ASSVLAGASDTQY
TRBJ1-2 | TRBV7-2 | ASSAPGGYYGYT
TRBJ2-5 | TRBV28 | ASRSTGFQETQY
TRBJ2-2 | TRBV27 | ASSPIGGSTGELF
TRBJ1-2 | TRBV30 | AWSRRTGGLGSYT
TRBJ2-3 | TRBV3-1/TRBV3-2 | ASSNSGGFYTQY
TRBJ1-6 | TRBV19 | ASKNRGRNSPLH
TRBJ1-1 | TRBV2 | ASHADFTEAF
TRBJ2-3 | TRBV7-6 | ASRQSGTSGTQY
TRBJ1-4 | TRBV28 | ASSLIEVATNEKLF
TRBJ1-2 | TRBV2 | ASRVETGGR
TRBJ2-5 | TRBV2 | ASSFSGTSGVYQRAQETQY
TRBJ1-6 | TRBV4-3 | ASSQDHGDRSPLH
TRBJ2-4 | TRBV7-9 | ASSSGTGLAKNIQY
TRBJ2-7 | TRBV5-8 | ASSFVAETYEQY
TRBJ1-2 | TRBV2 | ASSRLLERGYT